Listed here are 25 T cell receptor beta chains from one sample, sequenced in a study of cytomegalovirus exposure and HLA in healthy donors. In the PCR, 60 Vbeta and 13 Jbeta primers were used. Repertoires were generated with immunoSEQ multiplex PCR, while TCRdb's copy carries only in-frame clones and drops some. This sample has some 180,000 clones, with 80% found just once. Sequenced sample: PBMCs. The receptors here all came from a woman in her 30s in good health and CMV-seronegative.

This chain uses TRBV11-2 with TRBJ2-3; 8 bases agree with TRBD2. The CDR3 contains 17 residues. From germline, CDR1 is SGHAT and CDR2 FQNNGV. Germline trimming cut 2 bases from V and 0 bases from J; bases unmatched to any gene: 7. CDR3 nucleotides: TGTGCCAGCAGCTTATACGGGGGGGCCCCTAGCACAGATACGCAGTATTTT. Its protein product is CASSLYGGAPSTDTQYF.

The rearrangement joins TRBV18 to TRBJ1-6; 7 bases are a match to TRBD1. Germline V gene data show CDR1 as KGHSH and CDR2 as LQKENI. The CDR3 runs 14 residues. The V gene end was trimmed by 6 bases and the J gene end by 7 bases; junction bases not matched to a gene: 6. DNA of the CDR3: TGTGCCAGCTCCCGGGACAGTTTCAATTCACCCCTCCACTTT. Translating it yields CASSRDSFNSPLHF.

The CDR3 nucleotides read TGTGCCAGTAGTGCTCGGGTCTCCTATAATTCACCCCTCCACTTT. Encoded protein: CASSARVSYNSPLHF. V and J are TRBV19 and TRBJ1-6; D remains ambiguous. Trimming took off 5 bases at V and 0 bases at J, with 8 bases between the two ends. Per germline, CDR1 LNHDA and CDR2 SQIVND (reference sequence). The CDR3 has 15 residues. Full variable domain (outside the CDR3, taken from reference TRBV19 and TRBJ1-6): DGGITQSPKYLFRKEGQNVTLSCEQNLNHDAMYWYRQDPGQGLRLIYYSQIVNDFQKGDIAEGYSVSREKKESFPLTVTSAQKNPTAFYLCASSARVSYNSPLHFGNGTRLTVT.

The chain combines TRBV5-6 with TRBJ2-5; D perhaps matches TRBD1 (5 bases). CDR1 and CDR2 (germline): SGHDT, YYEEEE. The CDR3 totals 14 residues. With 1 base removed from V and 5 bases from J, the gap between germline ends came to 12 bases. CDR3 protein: CASSLPDPGETQYF. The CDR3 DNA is TGTGCCAGCAGCTTGCCAGACCCAGGGGAGACCCAGTACTTC.

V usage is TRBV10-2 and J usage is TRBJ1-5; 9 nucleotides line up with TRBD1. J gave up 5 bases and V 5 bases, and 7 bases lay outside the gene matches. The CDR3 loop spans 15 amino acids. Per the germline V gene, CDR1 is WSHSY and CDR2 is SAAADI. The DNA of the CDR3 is TGCGCCAGCAGTCAATGGGACAGGGTGGATCAGCCCCAGCATTTT. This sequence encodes CASSQWDRVDQPQHF.

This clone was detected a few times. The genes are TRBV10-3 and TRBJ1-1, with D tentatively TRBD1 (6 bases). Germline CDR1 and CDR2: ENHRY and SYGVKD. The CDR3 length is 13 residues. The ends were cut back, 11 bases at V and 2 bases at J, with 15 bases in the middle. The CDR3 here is CASNRESNTEAFF. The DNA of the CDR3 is TGTGCCTCAAACAGGGAGAGTAACACTGAAGCTTTCTTT.

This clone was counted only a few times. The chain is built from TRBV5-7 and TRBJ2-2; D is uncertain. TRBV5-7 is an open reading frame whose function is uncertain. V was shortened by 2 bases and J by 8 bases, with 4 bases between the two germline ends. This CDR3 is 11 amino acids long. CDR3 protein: CASSFVGELFF. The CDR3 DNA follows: TGTGCCAGCAGCTTCGTAGGGGAGCTGTTTTTT.

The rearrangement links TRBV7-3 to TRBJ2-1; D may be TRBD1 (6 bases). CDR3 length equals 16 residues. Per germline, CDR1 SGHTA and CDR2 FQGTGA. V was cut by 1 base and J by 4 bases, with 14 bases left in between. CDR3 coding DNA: TGTGCCAGCAGCTTAATCGTAGGGGGAACGTACAATGAGCAGTTCTTC. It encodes CASSLIVGGTYNEQFF.

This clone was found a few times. This CDR3 is CASSLLDGTYYGYTF. CDR3 nucleotides: TGTGCCAGTAGTCTTCTAGACGGGACTTACTATGGCTACACCTTC. This sequence joins TRBV19 and TRBJ1-2, with D possibly TRBD1 on 5 matching bases. Germline CDR1 and CDR2: LNHDA and SQIVND (reference sequence). The CDR3 runs 15 residues. Trimming left V 5 bases short and J 3 bases short, with 16 bases between.

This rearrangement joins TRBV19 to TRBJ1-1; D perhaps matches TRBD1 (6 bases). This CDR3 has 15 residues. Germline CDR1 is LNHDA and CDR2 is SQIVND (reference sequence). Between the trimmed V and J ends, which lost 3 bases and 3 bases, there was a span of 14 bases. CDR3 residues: CASSIGGLLDTEAFF. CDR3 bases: TGTGCCAGTAGTATTGGGGGCCTTCTGGACACTGAAGCTTTCTTT.

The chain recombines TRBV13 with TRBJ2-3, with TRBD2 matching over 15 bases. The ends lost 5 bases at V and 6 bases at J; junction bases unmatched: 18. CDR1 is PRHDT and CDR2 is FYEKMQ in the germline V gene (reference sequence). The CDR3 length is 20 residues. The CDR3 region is CASSIKGGGTSGGPSDTQYF. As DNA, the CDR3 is TGTGCCAGCAGCATAAAAGGTGGCGGGACTAGCGGGGGGCCCTCGGATACGCAGTATTTT.

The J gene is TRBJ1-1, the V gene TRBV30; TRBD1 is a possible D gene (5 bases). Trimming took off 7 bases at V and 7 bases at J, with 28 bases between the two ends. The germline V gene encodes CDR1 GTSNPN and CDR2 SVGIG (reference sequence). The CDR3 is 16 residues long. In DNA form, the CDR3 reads TGTGCCTCGACATTAAATGGGGGGGTTGGGGCCAATGAAGCTTTCTTT. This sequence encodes CASTLNGGVGANEAFF.

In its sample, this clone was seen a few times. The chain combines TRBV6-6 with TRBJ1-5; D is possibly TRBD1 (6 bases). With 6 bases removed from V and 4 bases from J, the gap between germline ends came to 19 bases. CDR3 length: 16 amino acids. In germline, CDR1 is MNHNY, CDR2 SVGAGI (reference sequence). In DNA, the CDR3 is TGTGCCAGCAGCTTCCTCCCGACAGGTTATAATCAGCCCCAGCATTTT. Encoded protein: CASSFLPTGYNQPQHF.

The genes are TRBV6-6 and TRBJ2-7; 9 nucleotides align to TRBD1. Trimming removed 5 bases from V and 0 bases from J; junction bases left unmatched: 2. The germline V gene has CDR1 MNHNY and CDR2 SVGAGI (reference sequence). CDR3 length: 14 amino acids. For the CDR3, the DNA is TGTGCCAGCAGTGGGACAGGGAGCTCCTACGAGCAGTACTTC. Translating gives CASSGTGSSYEQYF.

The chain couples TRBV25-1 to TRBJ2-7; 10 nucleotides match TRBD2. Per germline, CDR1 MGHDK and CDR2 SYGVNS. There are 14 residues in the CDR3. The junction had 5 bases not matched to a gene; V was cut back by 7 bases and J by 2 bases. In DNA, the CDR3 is TGTGCCAGCATTTCTAGCGGGGGCCCCTACGAGCAGTACTTC. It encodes CASISSGGPYEQYF.

This chain's CDR3 is CASSATEETQYF. DNA for the CDR3: TGTGCCAGCAGCGCAACGGAGGAGACCCAGTACTTC. The genes are TRBV6-1 and TRBJ2-5; D unclear. Germline CDR1 MNHNS, CDR2 SASEGT. The CDR3 consists of 12 residues. The V end was cut by 6 bases, the J end by 5 bases, with 10 bases between.

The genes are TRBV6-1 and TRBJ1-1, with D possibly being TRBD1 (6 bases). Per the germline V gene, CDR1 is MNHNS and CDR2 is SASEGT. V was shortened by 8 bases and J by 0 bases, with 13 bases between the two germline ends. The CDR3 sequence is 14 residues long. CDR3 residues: CASGSTGMNTEAFF. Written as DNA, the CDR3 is TGTGCCAGCGGATCGACAGGAATGAACACTGAAGCTTTCTTT.

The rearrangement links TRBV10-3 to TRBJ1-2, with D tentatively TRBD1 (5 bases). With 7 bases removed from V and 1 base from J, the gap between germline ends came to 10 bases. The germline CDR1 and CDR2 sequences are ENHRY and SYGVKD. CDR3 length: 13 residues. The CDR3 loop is CAITLTDNYGYTF. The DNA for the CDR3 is TGTGCCATCACCTTGACAGATAACTATGGCTACACCTTC.

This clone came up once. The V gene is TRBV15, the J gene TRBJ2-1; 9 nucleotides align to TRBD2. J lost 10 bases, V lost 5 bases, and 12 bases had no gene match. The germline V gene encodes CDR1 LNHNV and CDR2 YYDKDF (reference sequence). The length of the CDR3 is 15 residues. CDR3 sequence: CATSRGGVGNGEQFF. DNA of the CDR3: TGTGCCACCAGCCGCGGGGGGGTCGGTAACGGGGAGCAGTTCTTC.

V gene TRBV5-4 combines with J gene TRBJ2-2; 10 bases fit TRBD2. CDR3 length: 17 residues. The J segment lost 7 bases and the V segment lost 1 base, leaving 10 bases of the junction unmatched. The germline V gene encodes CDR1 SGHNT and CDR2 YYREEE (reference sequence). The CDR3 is CASSLQRGGLDGGELFF. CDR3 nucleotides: TGTGCCAGCAGCTTGCAGCGGGGGGGCCTGGACGGCGGGGAGCTGTTTTTT.

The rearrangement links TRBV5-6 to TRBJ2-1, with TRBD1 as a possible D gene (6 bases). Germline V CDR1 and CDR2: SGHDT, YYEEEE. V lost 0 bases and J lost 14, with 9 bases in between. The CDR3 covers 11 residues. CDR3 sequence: CASSLASGEFF. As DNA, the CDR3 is TGTGCCAGCAGCTTGGCATCAGGGGAGTTCTTC.

CDR3 in amino acids: CASSRWTGEQETQYF. The CDR3 DNA reads as TGTGCCAGCAGTCGATGGACAGGGGAGCAAGAGACCCAGTACTTC. V is TRBV27 and J is TRBJ2-5; TRBD1 matches 9 bases. J was trimmed by 2 bases and V by 5 bases; bases with no gene match: 6. The length of the CDR3 is 15 residues. Germline V CDR1 and CDR2: MNHEY, SMNVEV (reference sequence).

As DNA, the CDR3 is TGTGCCAGCAGCCAGAACGAGACCCAGTACTTC. It is translated as CASSQNETQYF. This chain links TRBV12-1 with TRBJ2-5; whether TRBD1, the table's D call, matches the DNA was not checked. TRBV12-1 is a known pseudogene. The CDR3 spans 11 residues.

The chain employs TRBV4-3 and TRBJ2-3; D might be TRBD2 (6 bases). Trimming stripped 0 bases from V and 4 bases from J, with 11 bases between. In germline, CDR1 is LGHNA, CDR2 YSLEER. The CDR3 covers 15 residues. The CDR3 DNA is TGCGCCAGCAGCCAAGATCTGCGGGGAGCAGATACGCAGTATTTT. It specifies CASSQDLRGADTQYF.

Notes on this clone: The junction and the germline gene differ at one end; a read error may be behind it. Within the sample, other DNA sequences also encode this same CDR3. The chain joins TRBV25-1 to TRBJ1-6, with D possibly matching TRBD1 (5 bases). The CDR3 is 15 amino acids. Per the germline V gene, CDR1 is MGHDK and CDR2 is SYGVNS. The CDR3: CASSDQGIYNSPLHF. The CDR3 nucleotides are TGTGCCAGCAGTGATCAGGGAATCTATAACTCACCCCTCCACTTT.